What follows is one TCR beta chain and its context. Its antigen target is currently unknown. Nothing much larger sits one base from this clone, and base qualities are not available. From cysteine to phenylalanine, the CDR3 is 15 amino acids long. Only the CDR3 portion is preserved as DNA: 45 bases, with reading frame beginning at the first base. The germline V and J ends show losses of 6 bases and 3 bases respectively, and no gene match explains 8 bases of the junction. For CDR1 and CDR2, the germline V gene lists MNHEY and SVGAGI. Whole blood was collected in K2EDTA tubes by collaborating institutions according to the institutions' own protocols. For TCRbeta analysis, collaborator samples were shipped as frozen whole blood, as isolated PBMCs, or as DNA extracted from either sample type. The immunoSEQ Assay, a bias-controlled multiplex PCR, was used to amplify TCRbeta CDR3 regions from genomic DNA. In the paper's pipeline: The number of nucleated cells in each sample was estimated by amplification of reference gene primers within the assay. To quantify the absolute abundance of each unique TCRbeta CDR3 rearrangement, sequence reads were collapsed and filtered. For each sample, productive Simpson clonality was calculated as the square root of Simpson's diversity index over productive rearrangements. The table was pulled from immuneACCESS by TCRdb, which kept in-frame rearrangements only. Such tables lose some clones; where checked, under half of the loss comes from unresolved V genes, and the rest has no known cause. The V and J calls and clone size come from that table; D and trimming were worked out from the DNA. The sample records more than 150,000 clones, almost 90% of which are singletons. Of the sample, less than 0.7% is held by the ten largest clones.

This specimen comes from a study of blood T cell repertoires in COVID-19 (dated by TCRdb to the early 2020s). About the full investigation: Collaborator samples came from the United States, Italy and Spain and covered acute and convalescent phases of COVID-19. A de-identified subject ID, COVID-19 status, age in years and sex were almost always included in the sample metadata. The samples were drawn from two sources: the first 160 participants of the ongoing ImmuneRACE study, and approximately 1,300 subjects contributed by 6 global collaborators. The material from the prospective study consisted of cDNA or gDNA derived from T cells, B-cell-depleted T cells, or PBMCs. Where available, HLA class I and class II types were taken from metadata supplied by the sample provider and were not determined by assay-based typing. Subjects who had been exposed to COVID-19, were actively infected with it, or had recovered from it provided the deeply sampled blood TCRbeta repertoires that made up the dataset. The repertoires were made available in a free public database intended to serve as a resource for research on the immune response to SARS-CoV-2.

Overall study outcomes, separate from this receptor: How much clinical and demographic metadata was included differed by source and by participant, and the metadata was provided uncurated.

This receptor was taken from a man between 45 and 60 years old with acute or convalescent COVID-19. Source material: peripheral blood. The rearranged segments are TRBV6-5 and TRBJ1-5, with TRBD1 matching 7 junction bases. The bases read TGTGCCAGCAGGCGACAGGGAAGTGACAATCAGCCCCAGCATTTT. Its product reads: CASRRQGSDNQPQHF.